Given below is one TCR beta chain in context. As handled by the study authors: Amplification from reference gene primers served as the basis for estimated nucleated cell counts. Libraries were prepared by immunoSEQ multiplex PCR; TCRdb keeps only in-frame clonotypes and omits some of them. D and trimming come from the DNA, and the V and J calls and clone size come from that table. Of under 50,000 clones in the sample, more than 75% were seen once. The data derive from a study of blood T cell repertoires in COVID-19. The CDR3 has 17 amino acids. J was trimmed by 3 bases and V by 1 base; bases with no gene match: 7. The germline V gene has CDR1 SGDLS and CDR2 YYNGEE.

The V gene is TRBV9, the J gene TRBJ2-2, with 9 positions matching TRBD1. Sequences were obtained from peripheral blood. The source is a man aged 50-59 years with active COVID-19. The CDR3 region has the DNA TGTGCCAGCAGCGTACTGACAGGGGGAACTGACACCGGGGAGCTGTTTTTT. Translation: CASSVLTGGTDTGELFF.